This TCR beta chain was identified in a study of shared clonotypes between healthy human individuals. This clone has just one count. As yet, its antigen is unknown. Unmatched junction bases numbered 7, after V lost 4 bases and J lost 1 base. This CDR3 region has 16 residues. CDR1 and CDR2 (germline): PRHDT, FYEKMQ (reference sequence). Original handling: Junction-only immunoSEQ data arrived without quality scores, meaning filtering differed. Some clones are missing from TCRdb's copy, which holds only in-frame ones; the method was immunoSEQ multiplex PCR. V and J calls and clone size are as listed in that table; D and trimming were resolved from the DNA. The table lists approximately 620,000 clones, about 96% of them singletons. General observations from the study: Larger estimated richness was generally recorded for naive subsets relative to memory subsets.

The J gene is TRBJ2-3, the V gene TRBV13, with TRBD2 matching over 8 bases. What was sequenced was naive CD4+ T cells sorted from blood. The sample's subset: CD45RA+ positively selected. The receptor was derived from a woman in her 30s in good health. CDR3 nucleotide sequence: TGTGCCAGCAGCTCCGGGGGGGGGATGGGCACAGATACGCAGTATTTT. Translated, it gives CASSSGGGMGTDTQYF.